This entry is about one TCR beta chain. This record comes from a study of T-cell memory formation after mild COVID-19. Study information: The study found TCR clusters largely donor specific.

TCRdb analysed the 5' RACE reads with MiXCR anew, one entry per CDR3 protein. The table includes roughly 340,000 distinct CDR3 sequences, approximately 16% detected once. J lost 4 bases, V lost 7 bases, and 12 bases had no gene match. The CDR3 is 16 residues long. The TCR sequence derives from a man in his late teens or twenties who had mild COVID-19 (a few samples of this study predate the infection). Cell type and time point are not known. The V and J genes are TRBV12-3 or TRBV12-4 and TRBJ2-2; the match to TRBD2 covers 7 bases. The specimen was PBMCs or a T cell subset sorted from them (not recorded which). CDR3 residues: CASTTALAGVTGELFF. The CDR3 nucleotides read TGTGCCAGCACTACGGCGTTGGCGGGAGTCACCGGGGAGCTGTTTTTT.